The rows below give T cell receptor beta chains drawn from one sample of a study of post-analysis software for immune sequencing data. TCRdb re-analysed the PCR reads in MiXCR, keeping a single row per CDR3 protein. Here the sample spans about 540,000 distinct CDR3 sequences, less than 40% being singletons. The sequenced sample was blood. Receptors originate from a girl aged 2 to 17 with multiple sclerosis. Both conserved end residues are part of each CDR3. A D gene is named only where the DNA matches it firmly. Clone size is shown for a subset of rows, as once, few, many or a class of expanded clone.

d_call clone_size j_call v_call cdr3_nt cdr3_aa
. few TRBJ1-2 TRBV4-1 TGCGCCAGCAGCCAAGAAGGTTTGGACAGTTGGTGGGCTAACTATGGCTACACCTTC CASSQEGLDSWWANYGYTF
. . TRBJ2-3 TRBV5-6 TGTGCCAGCAGCTTGTGGATTTCAGGGGCCACAGATACGCAGTATTTT CASSLWISGATDTQYF
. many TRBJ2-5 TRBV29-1 TGCAGCGTTGAAGACGGGGGACAGCAGATGACCCAGTACTTC CSVEDGGQQMTQYF
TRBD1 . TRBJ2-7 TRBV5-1 TGCGCCAGCAGCTTGAGCTTCGTGGGGACAGGGGGCGAGCAGTACTTC CASSLSFVGTGGEQYF
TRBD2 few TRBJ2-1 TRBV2 TGTGCCAGCGTCCTAGCGGGGGGTGGGATCAATGAGCAGTTCTTC CASVLAGGGINEQFF
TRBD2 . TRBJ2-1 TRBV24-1 TGTGCCACCAGTGATTTGGACGGGGGGGCGAATGAGCAGTTCTTC CATSDLDGGANEQFF
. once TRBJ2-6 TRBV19 TGTGCCAGTAGTGGGGCTCGGGGACGTGGGGCCAACGTCCTGACTTTC CASSGARGRGANVLTF
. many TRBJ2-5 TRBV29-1 TGCAGCTCTTTGGGAGGGGGGATCCAAGAGACCCAGTACTTC CSSLGGGIQETQYF
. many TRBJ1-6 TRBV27 TGTGCCAGCAGTTCCCCTCAAAAGGATTGGGATTCACCCCTCCACTTT CASSSPQKDWDSPLHF
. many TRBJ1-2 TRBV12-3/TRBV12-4 TGTGCCAGCAGTCTAGGACAGCACTATGGCTACACCTTC CASSLGQHYGYTF